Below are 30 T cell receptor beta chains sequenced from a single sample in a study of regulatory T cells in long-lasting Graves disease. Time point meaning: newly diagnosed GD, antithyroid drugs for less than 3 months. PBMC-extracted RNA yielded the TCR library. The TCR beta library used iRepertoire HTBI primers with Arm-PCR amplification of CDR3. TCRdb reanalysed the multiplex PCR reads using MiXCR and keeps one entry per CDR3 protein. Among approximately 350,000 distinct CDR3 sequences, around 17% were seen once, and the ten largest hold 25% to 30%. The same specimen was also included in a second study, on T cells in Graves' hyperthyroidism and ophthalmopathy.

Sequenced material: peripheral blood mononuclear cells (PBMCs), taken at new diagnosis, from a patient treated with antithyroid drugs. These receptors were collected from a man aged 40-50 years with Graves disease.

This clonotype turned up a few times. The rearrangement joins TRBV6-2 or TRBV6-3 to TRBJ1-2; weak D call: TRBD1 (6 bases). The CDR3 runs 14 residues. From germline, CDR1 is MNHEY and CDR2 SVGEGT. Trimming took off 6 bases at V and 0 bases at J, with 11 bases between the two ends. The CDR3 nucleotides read TGTGCCAGCAGCAAACAGGGCCCTAACTATGGCTACACCTTC. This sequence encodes CASSKQGPNYGYTF.

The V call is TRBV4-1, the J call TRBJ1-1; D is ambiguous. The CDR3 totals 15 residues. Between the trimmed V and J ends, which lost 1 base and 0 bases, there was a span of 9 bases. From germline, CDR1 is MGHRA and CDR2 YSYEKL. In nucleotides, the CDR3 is TGCGCCAGCAGCCAAGGCAGCCACATGAACACTGAAGCTTTCTTT. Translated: CASSQGSHMNTEAFF.

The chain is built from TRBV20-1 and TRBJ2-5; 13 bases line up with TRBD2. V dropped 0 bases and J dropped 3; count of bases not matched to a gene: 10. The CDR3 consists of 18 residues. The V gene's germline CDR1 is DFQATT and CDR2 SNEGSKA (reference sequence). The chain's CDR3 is CSARDLTSGGALEETQYF. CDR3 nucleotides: TGCAGTGCTAGAGATCTTACTAGCGGGGGGGCCCTAGAAGAGACCCAGTACTTC.

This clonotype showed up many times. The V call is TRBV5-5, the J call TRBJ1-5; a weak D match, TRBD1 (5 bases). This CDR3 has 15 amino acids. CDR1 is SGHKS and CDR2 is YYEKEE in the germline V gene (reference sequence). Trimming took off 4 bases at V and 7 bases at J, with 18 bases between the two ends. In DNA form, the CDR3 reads TGTGCCAGCAGCAAGGAGGGGCTGGGGGGGCAGCCCCAGCATTTT. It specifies CASSKEGLGGQPQHF. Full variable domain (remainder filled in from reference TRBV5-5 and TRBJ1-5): DAGVTQSPTHLIKTRGQQVTLRCSPISGHKSVSWYQQVLGQGPQFIFQYYEKEERGRGNFPDRFSARQFPNYSSELNVNALLLGDSALYLCASSKEGLGGQPQHFGDGTRLSIL.

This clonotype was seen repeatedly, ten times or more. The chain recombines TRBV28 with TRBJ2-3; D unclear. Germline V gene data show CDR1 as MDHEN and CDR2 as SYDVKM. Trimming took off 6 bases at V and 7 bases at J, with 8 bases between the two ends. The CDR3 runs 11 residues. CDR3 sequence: CASSPFYTQYF. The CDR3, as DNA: TGTGCCAGCAGCCCCTTCTATACGCAGTATTTT.

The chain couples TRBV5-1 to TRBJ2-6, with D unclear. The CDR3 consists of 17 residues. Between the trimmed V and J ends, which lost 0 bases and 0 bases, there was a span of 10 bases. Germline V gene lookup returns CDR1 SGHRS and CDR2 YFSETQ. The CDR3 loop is CASSLVNSYSGANVLTF. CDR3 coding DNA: TGCGCCAGCAGCTTGGTGAACAGCTACTCTGGGGCCAACGTCCTGACTTTC.

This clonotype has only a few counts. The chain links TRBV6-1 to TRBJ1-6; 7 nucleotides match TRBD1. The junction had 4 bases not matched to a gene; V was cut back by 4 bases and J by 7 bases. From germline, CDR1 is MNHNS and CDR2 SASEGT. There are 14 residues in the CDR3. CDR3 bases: TGTGCCAGCAGTGGGGCGACAGGGAATTCACCCCTCCACTTT. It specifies CASSGATGNSPLHF.

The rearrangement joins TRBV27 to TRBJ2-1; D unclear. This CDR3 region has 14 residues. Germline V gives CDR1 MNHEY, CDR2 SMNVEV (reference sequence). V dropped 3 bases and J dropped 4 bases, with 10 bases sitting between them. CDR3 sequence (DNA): TGTGCCAGCAGTTTCGAGCCAGATTACAATGAGCAGTTCTTC. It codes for CASSFEPDYNEQFF.

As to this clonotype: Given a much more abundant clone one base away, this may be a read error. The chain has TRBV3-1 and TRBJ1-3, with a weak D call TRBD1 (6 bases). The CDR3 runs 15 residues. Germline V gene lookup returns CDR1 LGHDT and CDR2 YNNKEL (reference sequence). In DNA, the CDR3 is TGTGCCAGCGGCCAAGGGGGAGGTGCCGGAAACACCATATATTTT. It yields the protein CASGQGGGAGNTIYF.

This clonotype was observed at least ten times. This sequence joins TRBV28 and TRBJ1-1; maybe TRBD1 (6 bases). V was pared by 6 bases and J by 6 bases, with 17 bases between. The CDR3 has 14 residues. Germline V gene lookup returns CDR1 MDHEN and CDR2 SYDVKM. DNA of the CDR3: TGTGCCAGCAGGTCAAGGGGGGCGTGGGCTGAAGCTTTCTTT. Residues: CASRSRGAWAEAFF.

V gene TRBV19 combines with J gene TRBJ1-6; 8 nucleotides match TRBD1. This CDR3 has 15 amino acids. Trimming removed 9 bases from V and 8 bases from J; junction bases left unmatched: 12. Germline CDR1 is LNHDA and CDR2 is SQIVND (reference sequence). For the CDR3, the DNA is TGTGCCAGCCGGCAGGGGGCCGGGGTGGATTCACCCCTCCACTTT. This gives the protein CASRQGAGVDSPLHF.

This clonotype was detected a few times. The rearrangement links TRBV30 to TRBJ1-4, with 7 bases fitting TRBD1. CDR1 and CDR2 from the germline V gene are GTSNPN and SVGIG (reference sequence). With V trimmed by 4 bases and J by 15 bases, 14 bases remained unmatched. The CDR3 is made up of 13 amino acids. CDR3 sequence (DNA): TGTGCCTGGATGAGACAGGGCACCTCTTTGGTGTTTTTT. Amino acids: CAWMRQGTSLVFF.

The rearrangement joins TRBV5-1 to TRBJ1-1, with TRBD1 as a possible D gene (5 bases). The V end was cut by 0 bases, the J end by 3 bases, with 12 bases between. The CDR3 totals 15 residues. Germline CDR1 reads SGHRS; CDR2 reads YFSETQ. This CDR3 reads CASSLVGGYDTEAFF. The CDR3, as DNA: TGCGCCAGCAGCTTGGTTGGGGGATACGACACTGAAGCTTTCTTT. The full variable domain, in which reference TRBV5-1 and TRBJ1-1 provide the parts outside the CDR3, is KAGVTQTPRYLIKTRGQQVTLSCSPISGHRSVSWYQQTPGQGLQFLFEYFSETQRNKGNFPGRFSGRQFSNSRSEMNVSTLELGDSALYLCASSLVGGYDTEAFFGQGTRLTVV.

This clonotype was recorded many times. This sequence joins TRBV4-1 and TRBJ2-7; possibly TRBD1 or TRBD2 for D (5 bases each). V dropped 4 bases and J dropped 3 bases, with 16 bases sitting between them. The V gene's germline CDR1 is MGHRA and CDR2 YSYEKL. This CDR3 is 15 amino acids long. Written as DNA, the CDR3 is TGCGCCAGCAGCCTACAGCCGGGACGGTTCTACGAGCAGTACTTC. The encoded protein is CASSLQPGRFYEQYF.

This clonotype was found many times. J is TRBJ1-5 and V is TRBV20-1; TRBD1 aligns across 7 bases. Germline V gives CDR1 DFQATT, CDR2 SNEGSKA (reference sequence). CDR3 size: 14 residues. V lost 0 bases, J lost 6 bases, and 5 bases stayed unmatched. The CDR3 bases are TGCAGTGCTAGAGATTGGACAGGATTTCAGCCCCAGCATTTT. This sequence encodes CSARDWTGFQPQHF.

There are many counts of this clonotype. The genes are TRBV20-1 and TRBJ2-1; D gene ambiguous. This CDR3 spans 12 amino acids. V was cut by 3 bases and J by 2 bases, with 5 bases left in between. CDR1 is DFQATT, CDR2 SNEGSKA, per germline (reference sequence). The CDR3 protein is CSASETYNEQFF. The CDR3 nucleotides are TGCAGTGCTAGTGAGACCTACAATGAGCAGTTCTTC.

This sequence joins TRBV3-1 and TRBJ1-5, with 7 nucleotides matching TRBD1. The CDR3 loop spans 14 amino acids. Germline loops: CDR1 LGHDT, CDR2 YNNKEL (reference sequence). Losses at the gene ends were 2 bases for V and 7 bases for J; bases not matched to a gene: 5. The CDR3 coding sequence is TGTGCCAGCAGCCAACATCAGGGGGGACAGCCCCAGCATTTT. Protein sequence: CASSQHQGGQPQHF.

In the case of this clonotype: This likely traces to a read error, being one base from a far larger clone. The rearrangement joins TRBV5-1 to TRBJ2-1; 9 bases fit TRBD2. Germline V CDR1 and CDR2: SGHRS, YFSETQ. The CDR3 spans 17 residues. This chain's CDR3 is CASSPKGTSPLQETKYF. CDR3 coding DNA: TGCGCCAGCAGCCCCAAGGGGACTAGCCCTCTCCAAGAGACCAAGTACTTC.

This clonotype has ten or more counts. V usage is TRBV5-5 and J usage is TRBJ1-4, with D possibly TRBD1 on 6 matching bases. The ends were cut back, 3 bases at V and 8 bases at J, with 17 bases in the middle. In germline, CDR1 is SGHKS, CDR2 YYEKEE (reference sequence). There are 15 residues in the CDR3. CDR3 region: CASSSPEGGVEKLFF. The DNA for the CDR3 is TGTGCCAGCAGCTCCCCCGAGGGGGGGGTCGAAAAACTGTTTTTT. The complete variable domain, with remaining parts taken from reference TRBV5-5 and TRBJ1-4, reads DAGVTQSPTHLIKTRGQQVTLRCSPISGHKSVSWYQQVLGQGPQFIFQYYEKEERGRGNFPDRFSARQFPNYSSELNVNALLLGDSALYLCASSSPEGGVEKLFFGSGTQLSVL.

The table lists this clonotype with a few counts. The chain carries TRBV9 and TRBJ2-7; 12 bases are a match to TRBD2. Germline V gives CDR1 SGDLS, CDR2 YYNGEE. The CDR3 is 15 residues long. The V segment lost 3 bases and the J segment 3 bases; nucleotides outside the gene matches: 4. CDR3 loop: CASSATSGGIYEQYF. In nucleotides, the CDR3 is TGTGCCAGCAGCGCAACTAGCGGGGGGATCTACGAGCAGTACTTC.

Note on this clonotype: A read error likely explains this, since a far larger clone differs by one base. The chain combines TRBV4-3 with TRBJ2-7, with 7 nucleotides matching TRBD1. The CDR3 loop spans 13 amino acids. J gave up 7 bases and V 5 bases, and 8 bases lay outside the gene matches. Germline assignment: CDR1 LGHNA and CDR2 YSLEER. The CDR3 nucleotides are TGCGCCAGCAGCAGACAGGGCTACAATGAGCAGTACTTC. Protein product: CASSRQGYNEQYF.

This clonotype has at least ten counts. The CDR3 region is CSARPGAGDVDTQYF. The CDR3 DNA is TGCAGTGCTAGACCGGGGGCCGGGGATGTAGATACGCAGTATTTT. The rearrangement uses TRBV20-1 and TRBJ2-3; D possibly uses TRBD1 or TRBD2 (6 bases each). V lost 2 bases, J lost 5 bases, and 17 bases lay in between. The CDR3 length is 15 residues. The germline CDR1 and CDR2 sequences are DFQATT and SNEGSKA (reference sequence).

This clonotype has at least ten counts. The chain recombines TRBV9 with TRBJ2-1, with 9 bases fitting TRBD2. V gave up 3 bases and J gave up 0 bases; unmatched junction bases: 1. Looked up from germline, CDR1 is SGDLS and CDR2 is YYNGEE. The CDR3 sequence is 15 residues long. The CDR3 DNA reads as TGTGCCAGCAGCGAGCGGGGGGACTCCTACAATGAGCAGTTCTTC. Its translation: CASSERGDSYNEQFF.

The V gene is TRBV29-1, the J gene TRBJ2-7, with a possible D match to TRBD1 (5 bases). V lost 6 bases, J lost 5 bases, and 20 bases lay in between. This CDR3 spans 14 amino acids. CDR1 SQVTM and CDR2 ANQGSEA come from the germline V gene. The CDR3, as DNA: TGCAGCGTCACGGCGGACATCGGTGGTAACGAGCAGTACTTC. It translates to CSVTADIGGNEQYF.

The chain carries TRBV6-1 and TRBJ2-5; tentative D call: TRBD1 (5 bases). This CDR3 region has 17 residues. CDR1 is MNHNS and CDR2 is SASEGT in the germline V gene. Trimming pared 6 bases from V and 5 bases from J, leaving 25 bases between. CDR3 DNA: TGTGCCAGCAGAAGTGTCCCAACCGCGGCAGGGATGGAGACCCAGTACTTC. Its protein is CASRSVPTAAGMETQYF.

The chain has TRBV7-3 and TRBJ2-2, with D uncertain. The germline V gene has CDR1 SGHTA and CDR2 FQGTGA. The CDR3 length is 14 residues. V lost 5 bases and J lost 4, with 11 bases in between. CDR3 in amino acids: CASSKGWGTGELFF. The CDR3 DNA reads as TGTGCCAGCAGCAAAGGGTGGGGCACCGGGGAGCTGTTTTTT.

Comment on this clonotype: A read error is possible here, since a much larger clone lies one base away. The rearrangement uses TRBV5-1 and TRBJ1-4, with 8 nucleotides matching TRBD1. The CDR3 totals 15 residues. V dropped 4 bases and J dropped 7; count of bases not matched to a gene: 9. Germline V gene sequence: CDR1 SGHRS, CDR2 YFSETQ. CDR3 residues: CASSRTDREGEKLFF. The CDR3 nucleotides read TGCGCCAGCAGCCGGACGGACAGGGAAGGTGAAAAACTGTTTTTT.

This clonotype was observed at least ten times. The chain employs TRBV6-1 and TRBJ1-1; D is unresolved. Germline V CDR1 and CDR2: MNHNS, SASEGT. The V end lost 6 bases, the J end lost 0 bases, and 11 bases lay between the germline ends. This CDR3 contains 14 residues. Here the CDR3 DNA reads TGTGCCAGCAGCCCGGGTCCTTTGAACACTGAAGCTTTCTTT. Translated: CASSPGPLNTEAFF.

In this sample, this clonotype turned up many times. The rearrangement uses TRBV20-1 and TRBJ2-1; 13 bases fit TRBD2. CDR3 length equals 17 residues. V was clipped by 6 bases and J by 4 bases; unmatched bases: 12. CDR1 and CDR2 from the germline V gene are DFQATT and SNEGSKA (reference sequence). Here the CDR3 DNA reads TGCAGTGCCGGAAGTACTAGCGGGGGGGCCGGATACAATGAGCAGTTCTTC. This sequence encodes CSAGSTSGGAGYNEQFF.

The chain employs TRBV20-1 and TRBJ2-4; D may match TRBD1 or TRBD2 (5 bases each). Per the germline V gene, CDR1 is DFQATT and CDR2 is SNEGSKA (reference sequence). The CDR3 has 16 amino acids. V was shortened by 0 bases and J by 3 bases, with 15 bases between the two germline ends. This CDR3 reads CSARDPTGASKNIQYF. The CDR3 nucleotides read TGCAGTGCTAGAGATCCAACCGGGGCTAGCAAAAACATTCAGTACTTC.